The sequence of this T cell receptor (beta chain) was determined in a study of blood T cell repertoires in COVID-19. As for the study in general: The United States, Italy and Spain were the sources of the acute and convalescent COVID-19 samples.

This clone was counted at least ten times. The V segment lost 4 bases and the J segment 5 bases; nucleotides outside the gene matches: 15. CDR1 and CDR2 (germline): SGHRS, YFSETQ. There are 16 residues in the CDR3. Only in-frame clones appear in the TCRdb table, and some are missing; sequencing was by immunoSEQ multiplex PCR. The repertoire consists of under 150,000 clones, with about four fifths occurring once and the leading ten covering roughly 9%. Sequencing was carried out using peripheral blood. The chain employs TRBV5-1 and TRBJ2-7; TRBD1 matches at 7 bases. This receptor was identified in a man aged 35-49 years with active or convalescent COVID-19. CDR3 region: CASSPTAGVQGDEQYF. The DNA for the CDR3 is TGCGCCAGCAGCCCAACCGCAGGGGTCCAGGGGGACGAGCAGTACTTC.